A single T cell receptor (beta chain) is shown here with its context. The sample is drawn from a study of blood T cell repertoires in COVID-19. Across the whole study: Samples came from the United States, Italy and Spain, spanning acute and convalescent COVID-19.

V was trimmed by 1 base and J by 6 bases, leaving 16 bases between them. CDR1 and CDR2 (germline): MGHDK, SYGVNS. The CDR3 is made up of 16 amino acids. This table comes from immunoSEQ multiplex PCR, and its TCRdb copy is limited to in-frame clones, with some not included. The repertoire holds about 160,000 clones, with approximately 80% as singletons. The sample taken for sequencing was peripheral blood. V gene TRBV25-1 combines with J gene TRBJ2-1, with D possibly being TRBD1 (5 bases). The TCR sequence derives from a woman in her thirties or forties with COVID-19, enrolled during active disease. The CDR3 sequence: CASSELEGVLSNEQFF. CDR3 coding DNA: TGTGCCAGCAGTGAATTAGAAGGGGTTCTTTCCAATGAGCAGTTCTTC.